This TCR beta chain was captured by sequencing in a study of blood T cell repertoires in COVID-19. The assay was immunoSEQ multiplex PCR, and TCRdb's table has in-frame clones only and misses some. This table has 150,000 to 200,000 clones, under 85% appearing once. Two negative PCRs, clearance, or symptom resolution had been documented for recovered Cohort 3 donors. Germline V lookup: CDR1 SGHTA, CDR2 FQGTGA. This CDR3 region has 19 residues. Trimming pared 3 bases from V and 0 bases from J, leaving 18 bases between. The sequence came from a man aged 45 to 65 who had recovered from COVID-19. The specimen sequenced was PBMCs or T cells enriched from blood (not recorded which). The gene calls are TRBV7-3 and TRBJ2-6; weak D call: TRBD2 (5 bases). Here the CDR3 reads CASSLQPRAGFSGANVLTF. The DNA of the CDR3 is TGTGCCAGCAGCTTGCAACCCCGGGCGGGTTTCTCTGGGGCCAACGTCCTGACTTTC.